Listed here are 14 T cell receptor beta chains from one sample, sequenced in a study of breast tumors, draining lymph nodes, adjacent tissues (dated by TCRdb to about 2016). Library preparation used multiplex PCR. These reads were obtained on an Illumina HiSeq 2000. TCRdb applied fastp at Q25 and MiXCR to the public reads, then kept only in-frame beta chains. Under each unique CDR3 protein, matching rows form one entry showing the most common genes and DNA. The sample contains around 130,000 distinct CDR3 sequences, around 20% of them found a single time. The ten biggest clones cover more than 3% of the sample. The axillary draining lymph nodes of breast cancer patients were the source of the lymph node samples. The material sequenced was axillary lymph node tissue. The receptor set was obtained from a female donor with breast cancer. Some clones in this sample may be carry-over from other donors' samples.

This clonotype was detected ten times or more. The V call is TRBV5-1, the J call TRBJ1-3, with D possibly TRBD1 on 5 matching bases. Germline-derived CDR1 and CDR2 are SGHRS and YFSETQ. V lost 2 bases to trimming and J lost 0 bases, with 18 bases between them. This CDR3 spans 18 amino acids. The CDR3 DNA follows: TGCGCCAGCAGCTTAGTACAGGCGCCTCCTTACTCTGGAAACACCATATATTTT. As protein: CASSLVQAPPYSGNTIYF.

Points on this clonotype: One end of the junction is discordant with germline, which a read error may explain. The rearrangement uses TRBV5-1 and TRBJ1-4; a weak D match, TRBD1 (5 bases). Germline V gene lookup returns CDR1 SGHRS and CDR2 YFSETQ. The CDR3 length is 19 residues. The CDR3 DNA follows: TGTGCCAGCAGCTTGGTTTGGGGGGGACCGGGACGGAGCGGAGGAAAACTGTTTTTT. It specifies CASSLVWGGPGRSGGKLFF. Combining the CDR3 with reference TRBV5-1 and TRBJ1-4 gives the whole variable domain KAGVTQTPRYLIKTRGQQVTLSCSPISGHRSVSWYQQTPGQGLQFLFEYFSETQRNKGNFPGRFSGRQFSNSRSEMNVSTLELGDSALYLCASSLVWGGPGRSGGKLFFGSGTQLSVL.

The chain employs TRBV11-3 and TRBJ2-5, with 10 bases matching TRBD2. There are 14 residues in the CDR3. The germline V gene encodes CDR1 SGHNT and CDR2 YENEEA. V dropped 6 bases and J dropped 5; count of bases not matched to a gene: 6. For the CDR3, the DNA is TGTGCCAGCAGAGAGCGGGGGGGCTATGAGACCCAGTACTTC. It yields the protein CASRERGGYETQYF.

This clonotype was counted at least ten times. The rearrangement links TRBV7-2 to TRBJ2-1, with D possibly being TRBD2 (5 bases). The CDR3 sequence is 12 residues long. Germline assignment: CDR1 SGHTA and CDR2 FQGNSA. Trimming removed 5 bases from V and 7 bases from J, with 9 bases in between. The CDR3 loop reads CASSPDLNEQFF. DNA of the CDR3: TGTGCCAGCAGCCCGGACTTGAATGAGCAGTTCTTC.

This clonotype was counted at least ten times. This rearrangement joins TRBV7-9 to TRBJ2-5; D call uncertain. The CDR3 is 14 amino acids. The germline V and J ends were trimmed by 1 base and 5 bases, with 11 bases remaining between them. The germline gives CDR1 SEHNR, CDR2 FQNEAQ (reference sequence). The CDR3 nucleotides read TGTGCCAGCAGCTTAGTTGTCCCCTCGGAGACCCAGTACTTC. Encoded protein: CASSLVVPSETQYF.

This clonotype appeared once. This may be a read error, as it is one base from a much larger clone. The rearrangement links TRBV7-6 to TRBJ1-5, with a tentative D call TRBD1 (6 bases). V lost 8 bases and J lost 7, with 15 bases in between. Germline V gives CDR1 SGHVS, CDR2 FNYEAQ. CDR3 length equals 13 residues. In nucleotides, the CDR3 is TGTGCCAGCGGTCCAGGGGAGGTACAGCCCCAGCATTTT. Its protein product is CASGPGEVQPQHF.

Notes on this clonotype: Being one base from a much bigger clone, this may be a read error. This sequence joins TRBV7-2 and TRBJ1-4, with TRBD1 as a possible D gene (5 bases). V was cut by 3 bases and J by 4 bases, with 12 bases left in between. In germline, CDR1 is SGHTA, CDR2 FQGNSA. This CDR3 contains 15 residues. The CDR3 protein is CASSLRGPYNEKLFF. As DNA, the CDR3 is TGTGCCAGCAGCTTGAGGGGACCCTATAATGAAAAACTGTTTTTT.

V is TRBV5-4 and J is TRBJ2-6; no clear D gene. Germline V gene data show CDR1 as SGHNT and CDR2 as YYREEE (reference sequence). Trimming took 5 bases from V and 2 from J, leaving 14 bases between them. This CDR3 has 16 amino acids. In DNA form, the CDR3 reads TGTGCCAGCAGTTCAACTTGGTCTGCTGGGGCCAACGTCCTGACTTTC. It translates to CASSSTWSAGANVLTF.

This clonotype has ten or more counts. V gene TRBV7-3 combines with J gene TRBJ2-1; 13 nucleotides match TRBD2. The CDR3 runs to 15 residues. After removal of 5 bases from V and 3 bases from J, the junction contained 1 base not matched to a gene. Germline assignment: CDR1 SGHTA and CDR2 FQGTGA. The CDR3 coding sequence is TGTGCCAGCAGCGGGACTAGCGGGAACTACAATGAGCAGTTCTTC. As protein: CASSGTSGNYNEQFF.

This clonotype has only a few counts. Relative to the germline gene, one junction end is altered; a read error may explain this. The chain uses TRBV6-1 and TRBJ1-5; 8 bases align to TRBD1. CDR3 size: 17 residues. Looked up from germline, CDR1 is MNHNS and CDR2 is SASEGT. CDR3 nucleotide sequence: TGTGCCAGCAGTGAAAGGCTAGGGACAGGTTGGGGACAGCCCCAGCGTTTT. Amino acids: CASSERLGTGWGQPQRF.

This clonotype has a count of ten or more. This chain links TRBV27 with TRBJ2-7, with TRBD2 matching 7 bases. The CDR3 runs 14 residues. The germline gives CDR1 MNHEY, CDR2 SMNVEV (reference sequence). V lost 3 bases to trimming and J lost 3 bases; unmatched junction nucleotides: 5. The CDR3 DNA sequence: TGTGCCAGCAGTTTTTCCCGGGGGGACTACGAGCAGTACTTC. Protein sequence: CASSFSRGDYEQYF.

Regarding this clonotype: A much larger clone differs from this one at a single base, so this may be a read error. The chain joins TRBV6-5 to TRBJ2-7, with D unresolved. The CDR3 runs to 13 residues. V lost 6 bases, J lost 5 bases, and 14 bases lay in between. CDR1 and CDR2 from the germline V gene are MNHEY and SVGAGI. The CDR3 here is CASRSLGADEQYF. The CDR3 bases are TGTGCCAGCAGATCCCTCGGTGCCGACGAGCAGTACTTC.

This clonotype was seen at least ten times. The CDR3 DNA follows: TGTGCCAGCAGCTTATTTTTTAGCGGGGCCCAAGAGACCCAGTACTTC. Translated: CASSLFFSGAQETQYF. V is TRBV7-2 and J is TRBJ2-5; TRBD2 matches at 8 bases. V shed 2 bases and J 1 base; nucleotides not matched to a gene: 6. Germline CDR1 reads SGHTA; CDR2 reads FQGNSA. This CDR3 is built from 16 residues.

This clonotype showed up many times. This chain links TRBV14 with TRBJ1-2; 8 bases are a match to TRBD1. V was clipped by 4 bases and J by 1 base; unmatched bases: 8. CDR3 length: 16 amino acids. Germline assignment: CDR1 SGHDN and CDR2 FVKESK. DNA for the CDR3: TGTGCCAGCAGCCCAGGACAGGGCGTTCGTAACTATGGCTACACCTTC. Translated: CASSPGQGVRNYGYTF.